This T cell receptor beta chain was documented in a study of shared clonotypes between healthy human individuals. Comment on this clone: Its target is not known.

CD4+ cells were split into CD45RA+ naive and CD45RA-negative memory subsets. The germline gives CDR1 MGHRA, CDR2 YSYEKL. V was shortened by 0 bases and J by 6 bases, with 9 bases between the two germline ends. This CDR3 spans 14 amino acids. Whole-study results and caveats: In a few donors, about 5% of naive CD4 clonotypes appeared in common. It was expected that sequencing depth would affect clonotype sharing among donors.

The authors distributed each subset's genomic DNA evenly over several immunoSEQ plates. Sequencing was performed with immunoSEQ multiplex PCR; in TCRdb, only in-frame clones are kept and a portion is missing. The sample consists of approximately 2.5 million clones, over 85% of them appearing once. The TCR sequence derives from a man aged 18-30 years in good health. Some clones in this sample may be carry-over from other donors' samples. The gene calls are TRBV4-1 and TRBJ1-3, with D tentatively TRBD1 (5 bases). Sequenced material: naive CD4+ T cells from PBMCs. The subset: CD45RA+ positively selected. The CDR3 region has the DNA TGCGCCAGCAGCCAAGATTTGGGGACAAACACCATATATTTT. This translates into CASSQDLGTNTIYF.